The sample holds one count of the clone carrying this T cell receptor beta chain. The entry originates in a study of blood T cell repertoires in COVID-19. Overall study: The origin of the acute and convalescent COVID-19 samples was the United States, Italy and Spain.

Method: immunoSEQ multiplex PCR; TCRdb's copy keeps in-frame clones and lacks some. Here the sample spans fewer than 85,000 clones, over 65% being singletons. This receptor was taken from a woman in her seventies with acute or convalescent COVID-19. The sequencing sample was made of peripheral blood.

Written as DNA, the CDR3 is TGCAGTGCTAGTCCCGGGTTTAGCGGGTACAATGAGCAGTTCTTC. Protein: CSASPGFSGYNEQFF. The rearrangement joins TRBV20-1 to TRBJ2-1; 7 bases align to TRBD2. The CDR3 is 15 amino acids. Germline V gene data show CDR1 as DFQATT and CDR2 as SNEGSKA (reference sequence). V was pared by 3 bases and J by 4 bases, with 9 bases of the junction left unmatched.